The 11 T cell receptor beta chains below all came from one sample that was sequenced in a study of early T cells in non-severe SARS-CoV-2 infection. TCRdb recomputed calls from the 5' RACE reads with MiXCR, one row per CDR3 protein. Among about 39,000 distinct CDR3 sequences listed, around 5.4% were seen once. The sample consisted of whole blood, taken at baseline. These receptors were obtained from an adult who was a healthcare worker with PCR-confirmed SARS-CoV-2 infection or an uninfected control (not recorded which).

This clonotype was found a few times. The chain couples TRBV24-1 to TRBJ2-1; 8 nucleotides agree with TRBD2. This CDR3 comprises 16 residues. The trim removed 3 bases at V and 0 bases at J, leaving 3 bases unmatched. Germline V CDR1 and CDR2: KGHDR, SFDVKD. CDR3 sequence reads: CATSDAGLDSYNEQFF. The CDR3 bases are TGTGCCACCAGTGATGCGGGACTAGACTCCTACAATGAGCAGTTCTTC.

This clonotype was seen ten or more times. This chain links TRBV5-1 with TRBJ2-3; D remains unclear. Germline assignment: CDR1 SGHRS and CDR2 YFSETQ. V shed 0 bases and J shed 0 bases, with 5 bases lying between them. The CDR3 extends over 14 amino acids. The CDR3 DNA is TGCGCCAGCAGCTTGGGTTTTAGCACAGATACGCAGTATTTT. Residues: CASSLGFSTDTQYF.

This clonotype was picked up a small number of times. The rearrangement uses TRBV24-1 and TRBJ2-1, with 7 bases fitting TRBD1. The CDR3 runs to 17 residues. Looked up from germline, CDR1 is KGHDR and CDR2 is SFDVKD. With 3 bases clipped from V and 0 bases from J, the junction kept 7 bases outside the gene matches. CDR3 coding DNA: TGTGCCACCAGTGATCCAAACAGGGGCTTCTCCTACAATGAGCAGTTCTTC. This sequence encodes CATSDPNRGFSYNEQFF.

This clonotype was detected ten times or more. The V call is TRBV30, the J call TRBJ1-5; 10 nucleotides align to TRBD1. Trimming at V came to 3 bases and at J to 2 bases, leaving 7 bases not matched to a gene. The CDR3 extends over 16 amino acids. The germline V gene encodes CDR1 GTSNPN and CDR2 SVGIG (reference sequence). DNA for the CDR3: TGTGCCTGGAGCCGGGACAGGGGTGGGGGCAATCAGCCCCAGCATTTT. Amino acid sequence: CAWSRDRGGGNQPQHF.

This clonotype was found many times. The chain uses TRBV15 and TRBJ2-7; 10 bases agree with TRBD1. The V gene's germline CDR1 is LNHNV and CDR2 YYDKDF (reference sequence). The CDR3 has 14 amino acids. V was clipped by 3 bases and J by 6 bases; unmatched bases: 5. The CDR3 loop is CATSRGQGRSEQYF. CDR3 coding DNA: TGTGCCACCAGCAGGGGACAGGGGAGAAGCGAGCAGTACTTC.

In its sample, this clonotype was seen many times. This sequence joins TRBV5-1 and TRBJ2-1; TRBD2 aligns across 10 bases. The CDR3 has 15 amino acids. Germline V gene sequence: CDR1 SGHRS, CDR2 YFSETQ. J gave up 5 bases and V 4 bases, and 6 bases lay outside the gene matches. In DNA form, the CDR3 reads TGCGCCAGCAGCAGACCGGGACTAGCGCACAATGAGCAGTTCTTC. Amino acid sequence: CASSRPGLAHNEQFF. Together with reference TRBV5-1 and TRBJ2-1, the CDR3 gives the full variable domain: KAGVTQTPRYLIKTRGQQVTLSCSPISGHRSVSWYQQTPGQGLQFLFEYFSETQRNKGNFPGRFSGRQFSNSRSEMNVSTLELGDSALYLCASSRPGLAHNEQFFGPGTRLTVL.

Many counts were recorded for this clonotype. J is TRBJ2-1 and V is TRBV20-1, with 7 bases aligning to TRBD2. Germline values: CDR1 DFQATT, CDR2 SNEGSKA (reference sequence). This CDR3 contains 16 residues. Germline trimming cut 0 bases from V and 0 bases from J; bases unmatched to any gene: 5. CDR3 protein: CSARDWRERSYNEQFF. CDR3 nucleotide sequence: TGCAGTGCTAGAGATTGGCGGGAGCGCTCCTACAATGAGCAGTTCTTC.

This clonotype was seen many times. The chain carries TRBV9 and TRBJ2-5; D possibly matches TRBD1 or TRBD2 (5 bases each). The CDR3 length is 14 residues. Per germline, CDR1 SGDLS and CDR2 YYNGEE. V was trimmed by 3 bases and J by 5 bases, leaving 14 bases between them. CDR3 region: CASSDSTWGETQYF. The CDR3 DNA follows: TGTGCCAGCAGCGACTCCACCTGGGGGGAGACCCAGTACTTC. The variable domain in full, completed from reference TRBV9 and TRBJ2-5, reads DSGVTQTPKHLITATGQRVTLRCSPRSGDLSVYWYQQSLDQGLQFLIQYYNGEERAKGNILERFSAQQFPDLHSELNLSSLELGDSALYFCASSDSTWGETQYFGPGTRLLVL.

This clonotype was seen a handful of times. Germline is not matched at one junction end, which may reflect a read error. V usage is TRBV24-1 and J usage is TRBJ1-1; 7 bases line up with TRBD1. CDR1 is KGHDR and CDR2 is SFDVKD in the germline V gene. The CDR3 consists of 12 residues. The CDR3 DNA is TGTGCCACCAGTGATCCACAGGGGCCCACGCTCTTT. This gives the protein CATSDPQGPTLF.

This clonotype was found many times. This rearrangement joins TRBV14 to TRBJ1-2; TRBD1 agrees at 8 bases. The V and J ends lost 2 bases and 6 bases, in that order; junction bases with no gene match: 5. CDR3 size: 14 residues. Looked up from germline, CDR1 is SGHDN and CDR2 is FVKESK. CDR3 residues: CASSQRRQGNGYTF. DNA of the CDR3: TGTGCCAGCAGCCAACGAAGACAGGGGAATGGCTACACCTTC.

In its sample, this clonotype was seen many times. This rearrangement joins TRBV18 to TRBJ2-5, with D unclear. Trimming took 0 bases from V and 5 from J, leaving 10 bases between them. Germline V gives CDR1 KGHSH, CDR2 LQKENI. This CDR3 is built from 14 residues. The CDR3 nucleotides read TGTGCCAGCTCACCACCGTCCCTCCGGGAGACCCAGTACTTC. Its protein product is CASSPPSLRETQYF.